This entry lists 13 T cell receptor beta chains sequenced from one sample in a study of cytomegalovirus exposure and HLA in healthy donors. Primers for the PCR totalled 60 Vbeta and 13 Jbeta. TCRdb's table, derived via immunoSEQ multiplex PCR, lists solely in-frame clones and lacks some. This sample carries around 220,000 clones, about 75% of them seen once, and the ten largest clones take 1.5% to 2%. Material: PBMCs. The receptors come from a young man in good health and CMV-seronegative.

The chain is built from TRBV19 and TRBJ2-1; TRBD1 might be the D (6 bases). Trimming stripped 5 bases from V and 2 bases from J, with 13 bases between. The CDR3 extends over 15 amino acids. Germline V gene lookup returns CDR1 LNHDA and CDR2 SQIVND (reference sequence). The CDR3 reads CASSAGQTPYNEQFF. The DNA for the CDR3 is TGTGCCAGTAGTGCAGGACAGACTCCCTACAATGAGCAGTTCTTC.

The gene calls are TRBV13 and TRBJ1-3; 8 positions agree with TRBD1. Germline lookup yields CDR1 PRHDT and CDR2 FYEKMQ (reference sequence). The CDR3 loop spans 18 amino acids. Germline trimming cut 0 bases from V and 0 bases from J; bases unmatched to any gene: 7. In DNA form, the CDR3 reads TGTGCCAGCAGCTTAGGCCTCCAGGGGGCGAGCTCTGGAAACACCATATATTTT. Protein: CASSLGLQGASSGNTIYF.

The V call is TRBV7-2, the J call TRBJ2-2; 11 nucleotides agree with TRBD2. Trimming took 2 bases from V and 2 from J; bases not matched to a gene: 4. Germline CDR1 is SGHTA and CDR2 is FQGNSA. The CDR3 loop spans 17 amino acids. CDR3: CASSLQLAGENTGELFF. CDR3 coding DNA: TGTGCCAGCAGCTTACAACTAGCGGGAGAAAACACCGGGGAGCTGTTTTTT.

This chain links TRBV6-4 with TRBJ1-2; 10 nucleotides align to TRBD1. The CDR3 is made up of 13 amino acids. Germline CDR1 is MRHNA and CDR2 is SNTAGT. Unmatched junction bases numbered 2, after V lost 4 bases and J lost 6 bases. The CDR3 protein is CASSVGQGDGYTF. CDR3 coding DNA: TGTGCCAGCAGTGTCGGACAGGGGGATGGCTACACCTTC.

The chain recombines TRBV11-3 with TRBJ1-1, with TRBD1 identical over 8 bases. The CDR3 loop spans 14 amino acids. Germline-derived CDR1 and CDR2 are SGHNT and YENEEA. V trimming: 5 bases; J trimming: 5 bases; junction bases outside the gene matches: 7. The chain's CDR3 is CASSETGGLTEAFF. The CDR3 nucleotides read TGTGCCAGCAGCGAAACAGGGGGTTTGACTGAAGCTTTCTTT.

The V call is TRBV6-7, the J call TRBJ2-5; 10 bases map to TRBD2. TRBV6-7 belongs to the ORF category, with a function that is uncertain. The CDR3 is 21 residues long. With 2 bases clipped from V and 7 bases from J, the junction kept 25 bases outside the gene matches. CDR3 residues: CASSYPQAGGPTGKKAGTQYF. The CDR3 DNA is TGTGCCAGCAGTTACCCTCAAGCGGGAGGGCCTACGGGTAAAAAGGCGGGGACCCAGTACTTC.

This rearrangement joins TRBV15 to TRBJ2-7; D might be TRBD1 (5 bases). Germline-derived CDR1 and CDR2 are LNHNV and YYDKDF (reference sequence). Trimming left V 2 bases short and J 9 bases short, with 11 bases between. The CDR3 extends over 12 amino acids. The CDR3 DNA is TGTGCCACCAGCAGATTTCAGCAGGGGCAGTACTTC. It codes for CATSRFQQGQYF.

This clone occurred once. The genes are TRBV15 and TRBJ2-7; TRBD1 might be the D (5 bases). Germline CDR1 and CDR2: LNHNV and YYDKDF (reference sequence). The CDR3 consists of 15 residues. The ends were cut back, 5 bases at V and 3 bases at J, with 17 bases in the middle. CDR3 sequence reads: CATSFSQGQGYEQYF. The CDR3, as DNA: TGTGCCACCAGCTTTAGTCAGGGCCAAGGCTACGAGCAGTACTTC.

This rearrangement joins TRBV30 to TRBJ1-1, with 9 nucleotides matching TRBD1. Looked up from germline, CDR1 is GTSNPN and CDR2 is SVGIG (reference sequence). The CDR3 is 13 amino acids. After removal of 0 bases from V and 8 bases from J, the junction contained 4 bases not matched to a gene. CDR3 in DNA: TGTGCCTGGAGTGTGGGGACAGGGTTCGAAGCTTTCTTT. Translated, it gives CAWSVGTGFEAFF.

The chain combines TRBV4-2 with TRBJ1-2; 9 bases are shared with TRBD1. CDR3 length equals 14 residues. Germline CDR1 is LGHNA and CDR2 is YNFKEQ. V trimming: 1 base; J trimming: 5 bases; junction bases outside the gene matches: 2. CDR3 DNA: TGTGCCAGCAGCCAAGTTGGGACAGGGTATGGCTACACCTTC. It yields the protein CASSQVGTGYGYTF.

The rearrangement uses TRBV10-3 and TRBJ2-5, with D possibly matching TRBD2 (6 bases). Germline CDR1 is ENHRY and CDR2 is SYGVKD. Trimming left V 6 bases short and J 4 bases short, with 12 bases between. This CDR3 contains 13 residues. The CDR3 bases are TGTGCCATCAGCGGGAGCGAGGGAGAGACCCAGTACTTC. This translates into CAISGSEGETQYF.

This sequence joins TRBV19 and TRBJ1-1; TRBD1 might be the D (5 bases). Trimming pared 10 bases from V and 5 bases from J, leaving 11 bases between. Germline V lookup: CDR1 LNHDA, CDR2 SQIVND (reference sequence). The CDR3 extends over 11 amino acids. In DNA form, the CDR3 reads TGTGCCACCGGGGGAGGGACTGAAGCTTTCTTT. This sequence encodes CATGGGTEAFF. The full variable domain, completed using reference TRBV19 and TRBJ1-1, is DGGITQSPKYLFRKEGQNVTLSCEQNLNHDAMYWYRQDPGQGLRLIYYSQIVNDFQKGDIAEGYSVSREKKESFPLTVTSAQKNPTAFYLCATGGGTEAFFGQGTRLTVV.

This clone occurred a few times. The gene calls are TRBV4-2 and TRBJ1-1, with a tentative D call TRBD1 (6 bases). The CDR3 runs to 16 residues. Trimming removed 0 bases from V and 5 bases from J, with 16 bases in between. Germline V gene data show CDR1 as LGHNA and CDR2 as YNFKEQ. This CDR3 is CASSQEGFGGRTEAFF. The CDR3 nucleotides read TGTGCCAGCAGCCAAGAGGGTTTCGGGGGGCGGACTGAAGCTTTCTTT.